This TCR beta chain appears in the sequencing data of a study of cytomegalovirus exposure and HLA in healthy donors. Study details: HLA-typed donors contributed around 88 million unique TCRs, which were held in an early data release.

V lost 3 bases and J lost 2, with 10 bases in between. In germline, CDR1 is MGHDK, CDR2 SYGVNS. This CDR3 comprises 15 residues. Study observations and caveats: Cytomegalovirus status was reportedly diagnosed by the classifier with high specificity and sensitivity. Later analysis suggested links between common viral pathogens and several top significant clusters.

Worth noting for this clone: Its specificity is not known.

PCR employed 60 Vbeta and 13 Jbeta primers. Libraries were prepared by immunoSEQ multiplex PCR; TCRdb keeps only in-frame clonotypes and omits some of them. The sample includes under 200,000 clones, approximately 67% of them seen just once. This chain joins TRBV25-1 and TRBJ2-2; D possibly corresponds to TRBD2 (5 bases). The sequenced sample was PBMCs. The clonotype comes from a woman younger than 35 in good health and CMV-seropositive. The CDR3 loop reads CASSDRTFNTGELFF. CDR3 DNA sequence: TGTGCCAGCAGTGATAGGACTTTTAACACCGGGGAGCTGTTTTTT.